A selection of T cell receptor beta chains follows, all from one sample in a study of cytomegalovirus exposure and HLA in healthy donors. Data came from immunoSEQ multiplex PCR; TCRdb stores just in-frame clones and leaves some out. In the table there are roughly 80,000 clones, approximately 95% of which are singletons. What was sequenced was PBMCs. These receptors all stem from a woman aged 18 to 35 in good health and CMV-seronegative. Each CDR3 is given with its conserved first and last residue. D genes are given only for firm matches. Expanded clones get a size class; other rows say once, few or many, or leave the size out.

>TRBV7-6|TRBJ2-1|.|TRBD1
TGTGCCAGCAGCTGGACAGGGTTGGCTGAGCAGTTCTTC
CASSWTGLAEQFF
>TRBV7-9|TRBJ2-3|.|TRBD2
TGTGCCAGCAGCCCCAGGACTAGCGGGAGATACACAGATACGCAGTATTTT
CASSPRTSGRYTDTQYF
>TRBV11-2|TRBJ2-3|.|.
TGTGCCAGCAGCTTAGCCTCCACAGATACGCAGTATTTT
CASSLASTDTQYF
>TRBV27|TRBJ2-1|.|TRBD2
TGTGCCAGCAGTTTAGAAGGGGGACTAGCGGTATTCGACTCCTACAATGAGCAGTTCTTC
CASSLEGGLAVFDSYNEQFF
>TRBV5-4|TRBJ1-3|.|.
TGTGCCAGCAGCTTGCCCAGGGGCTCTGGAAACACCATATATTTT
CASSLPRGSGNTIYF
>TRBV28|TRBJ1-1|.|TRBD1
TGTGCCAGCAGACTATATACAGGGGGCACTGAAGCTTTCTTT
CASRLYTGGTEAFF
>TRBV19|TRBJ1-6|few|.
TGTGCCAGTAGTTTGATCGGTTCGGCCCTCCACTTT
CASSLIGSALHF
>TRBV15|TRBJ2-2|few|.
TGTGCCACCAGCAGAGATAGGTCGGGGTCCGGGGAGCTGTTTTTT
CATSRDRSGSGELFF
>TRBV4-2|TRBJ2-3|.|.
TGTGCCAGCAGCCAAGAGGTGGGAGCGGCGGATACGCAGTATTTT
CASSQEVGAADTQYF
>TRBV5-1|TRBJ1-2|.|TRBD1
TGCGCCAGCAGCCCTCAAGGGTCTACAGGGGGATTCTATGGCTACACCTTC
CASSPQGSTGGFYGYTF
>TRBV2|TRBJ2-7|.|TRBD2
TGTGCCAGCGCTGAGCGGGAGCCGTACTACGAGCAGTACTTC
CASAEREPYYEQYF
>TRBV27|TRBJ1-2|.|.
TGTGCCAGCAGTTCCGCCCCCGGTCATGGCTACACCTTC
CASSSAPGHGYTF
>TRBV4-1|TRBJ2-2|.|TRBD2
TGCGCCAGCAGCCAAGGAGGGACTAGTTCCGGGGAGCTGTTTTTT
CASSQGGTSSGELFF
>TRBV6-5|TRBJ2-1|.|TRBD2
TGTGCCAGCAAAAAGGTAGCGGGAGTACGTAATGAGCAGTTCTTC
CASKKVAGVRNEQFF
>TRBV6-5|TRBJ2-2|.|.
TGTGCCAGCAGTTACCTCGGGGAGCTGTTTTTT
CASSYLGELFF
>TRBV5-1|TRBJ2-1|once|.
TGCGCCAGCAGCCACGGACTCTACAATGAGCAGTTCTTC
CASSHGLYNEQFF
>TRBV30|TRBJ1-6|.|.
TGTGCCTGGGAACAGGGTATAATGGATAATTCACCCCTCCACTTT
CAWEQGIMDNSPLHF
>TRBV6-5|TRBJ1-1|.|TRBD1
TGTGCCAGCAGCATGACAGGGGTTATGAACACTGAAGCTTTCTTT
CASSMTGVMNTEAFF
>TRBV10-1|TRBJ1-1|.|.
TGCGCCAGCAGTGCCAATCGACGGGACACTGAAGCTTTCTTT
CASSANRRDTEAFF
>TRBV6-4|TRBJ1-2|.|TRBD1
TGTGCCAGCAGCCACCAATTAGGGGACAGGCCTTATCGGGGCTACACCTTC
CASSHQLGDRPYRGYTF
>TRBV11-2|TRBJ2-2|.|TRBD2
TGTGCCAGCAGCTACACTAGCGGGGATGGGGAGCTGTTTTTT
CASSYTSGDGELFF
>TRBV9|TRBJ2-3|.|.
TGTGCCAGCAGCGTAGCGTCTATCGCAGATACGCAGTATTTT
CASSVASIADTQYF
>TRBV7-9|TRBJ2-7|.|TRBD2
TGTGCCAGCAGCTCCCTAGCGGGAGGGCGATACGAGCAGTACTTC
CASSSLAGGRYEQYF
>TRBV9|TRBJ2-7|once|.
TGTGCCAGCAGCCCGGATAGCTCCTACGAGCAGTACTTC
CASSPDSSYEQYF
>TRBV6-1|TRBJ1-1|.|.
TGTGCCAGCATGGGGGGGCTAAACACTGAAGCTTTCTTT
CASMGGLNTEAFF
>TRBV5-4|TRBJ2-7|.|TRBD2
TGTGCCAGCAGCTTGGGGATTCGCCGGGCTAGCGGGGGGGTAGCCGAGCAGTACTTC
CASSLGIRRASGGVAEQYF
>TRBV30|TRBJ1-2|.|.
TGTGCCTGGAGTCTTAACTATGGCTACACCTTC
CAWSLNYGYTF
>TRBV28|TRBJ2-7|.|TRBD1
TGTGCCAGCAGTTTACCTTTGGGGACAGGGGTCGGCGAGCAGTACTTC
CASSLPLGTGVGEQYF
>TRBV2|TRBJ1-5|.|.
TGTGCCAGCAGTGAAATGCGGCGAACCCAGCATTTT
CASSEMRRTQHF
>TRBV30|TRBJ2-7|.|.
TGTGCCTGGAGTCCAGGGCTCTACGAGCAGTACTTC
CAWSPGLYEQYF